This is a list of T cell receptor beta chains from one sample in a study of blood T cell repertoires in COVID-19. This table comes from immunoSEQ multiplex PCR, and its TCRdb copy is limited to in-frame clones, with some not included. The data contain 100,000 to 150,000 clones, 75% to 90% of them singletons. The sequencing sample was made of PBMCs or T cells enriched from blood (not recorded which). The receptors shown here come from a woman in her 50s who had recovered from COVID-19. Both conserved end residues are part of each CDR3. The order of the fields is D gene, V gene, clone size, J gene, CDR3 protein, CDR3 DNA. A D gene is named only where the DNA matches it firmly. Some rows have no size entry. The others give once, few or many, or a class for an expanded clone.

>TRBD1|TRBV4-3|NA|TRBJ1-5
CASSQSRDRDHQPQHF
TGCGCCAGCAGCCAATCCCGGGACAGGGACCATCAGCCCCAGCATTTT
>TRBD1|TRBV29-1|NA|TRBJ1-1
CSVEQGQAYEAFF
TGCAGCGTTGAGCAAGGACAGGCCTATGAAGCTTTCTTT
>NA|TRBV23-1|NA|TRBJ1-3
CASTHQGSGNTIYF
TGCGCCAGCACCCATCAGGGGTCTGGAAACACCATATATTTT
>NA|TRBV7-8|NA|TRBJ1-3
CASSPPGGRTIYF
TGTGCCAGCAGCCCACCCGGGGGACGCACCATATATTTT
>NA|TRBV6-5|NA|TRBJ1-2
CASRPTVYGYTF
TGTGCCAGCAGGCCGACAGTCTATGGCTACACCTTC
>TRBD2|TRBV9|NA|TRBJ2-5
CASSEPLAGMETQYF
TGTGCCAGCAGCGAGCCTCTAGCGGGGATGGAGACCCAGTACTTC
>NA|TRBV2|NA|TRBJ2-5
CASSALKLRGQETQYF
TGTGCCAGCAGTGCGCTTAAGCTGAGAGGACAAGAGACCCAGTACTTC
>NA|TRBV7-8|NA|TRBJ1-1
CASSLVGWNTEAFF
TGTGCCAGCAGCTTAGTCGGGTGGAACACTGAAGCTTTCTTT
>TRBD1|TRBV27|NA|TRBJ1-4
CASSSGTVNEKLFF
TGTGCCAGCAGTTCCGGGACAGTAAATGAAAAACTGTTTTTT
>TRBD1|TRBV7-2|NA|TRBJ1-5
CASSLWTGQGNQPQHF
TGTGCCAGCAGCCTCTGGACAGGCCAGGGCAATCAGCCCCAGCATTTT
>NA|TRBV5-6|NA|TRBJ1-2
CASSPGIDLRDRYGYTF
TGTGCCAGCAGCCCCGGGATAGACTTGCGGGATCGCTATGGCTACACCTTC
>NA|TRBV2|NA|TRBJ1-2
CASSEPISVYGYTF
TGTGCCAGCAGTGAGCCCATTTCAGTCTATGGCTACACCTTC
>NA|TRBV11-2|NA|TRBJ2-1
CASRLSLDEQFF
TGTGCCAGCAGGCTAAGTTTGGATGAGCAGTTCTTC
>TRBD2|TRBV5-1|NA|TRBJ2-5
CASSVSGGAGQTQYF
TGCGCCAGCAGCGTTAGCGGGGGGGCGGGCCAGACCCAGTACTTC
>TRBD1|TRBV5-5|NA|TRBJ1-1
CASSLTPGQGATFF
TGTGCCAGCAGCTTGACGCCGGGACAGGGGGCGACTTTCTTT
>TRBD1|TRBV5-6|few|TRBJ2-7
CASSYGQGWVYEQYF
TGTGCCAGCAGTTACGGACAGGGGTGGGTCTACGAGCAGTACTTC
>NA|TRBV19|NA|TRBJ2-7
CASRSALSGGVGEQYF
TGTGCCAGTAGATCGGCTCTCTCCGGAGGAGTTGGCGAGCAGTACTTC
>NA|TRBV16|NA|TRBJ2-2
CASSQSSAGELFF
TGTGCCAGCAGCCAATCGAGTGCCGGGGAGCTGTTTTTT
>NA|TRBV5-6|once|TRBJ2-1
CASSSQGRSPNEQFF
TGTGCCAGCAGCTCACAGGGGAGGTCACCCAATGAGCAGTTCTTC
>TRBD2|TRBV19|NA|TRBJ2-1
CASSLRVAGNNEQFF
TGTGCCAGTAGTCTTCGGGTAGCGGGGAACAATGAGCAGTTCTTC
>TRBD2|TRBV7-9|NA|TRBJ2-2
CASSLDAGGTGELFF
TGTGCCAGCAGCTTAGATGCGGGGGGCACCGGGGAGCTGTTTTTT
>TRBD1|TRBV3-1/TRBV3-2|NA|TRBJ2-5
CASSHLLRDRQETQYF
TGTGCCAGCAGCCATCTTCTAAGGGACAGGCAAGAGACCCAGTACTTC
>TRBD2|TRBV7-9|NA|TRBJ2-1
CASSLTRGYTYNEQFF
TGTGCCAGCAGCTTAACGCGGGGGTACACCTACAATGAGCAGTTCTTC
>NA|TRBV5-1|NA|TRBJ1-1
CASRMGQNTEAFF
TGCGCCAGCAGGATGGGACAAAACACTGAAGCTTTCTTT